A single T cell receptor beta chain is shown here with its context. The data belong to a study of blood T cell repertoires in COVID-19. The overall study: Some COVID-19 samples were acute and others convalescent; all came from the United States, Italy and Spain. PBMCs, B-cell-depleted T cells, or T cells provided the cDNA or gDNA that made up the material.

Sequenced by immunoSEQ multiplex PCR; TCRdb stores in-frame clones only, minus some. In the table there are roughly 300,000 clones, 88% of which are singletons. This CDR3 spans 14 amino acids. The V and J ends lost 7 bases and 7 bases respectively, with 14 bases between them. The germline V gene encodes CDR1 LNHDA and CDR2 SQIVND (reference sequence). The clonotype was recovered from a man younger than 30 with active or convalescent COVID-19. The chain is built from TRBV19 and TRBJ1-6, with TRBD1 as a possible D gene (6 bases). Sequencing input: peripheral blood. The DNA of the CDR3 is TGTGCCAGTACTTGGGGCAGGGGCAATTCACCCCTCCACTTT. The encoded protein is CASTWGRGNSPLHF.